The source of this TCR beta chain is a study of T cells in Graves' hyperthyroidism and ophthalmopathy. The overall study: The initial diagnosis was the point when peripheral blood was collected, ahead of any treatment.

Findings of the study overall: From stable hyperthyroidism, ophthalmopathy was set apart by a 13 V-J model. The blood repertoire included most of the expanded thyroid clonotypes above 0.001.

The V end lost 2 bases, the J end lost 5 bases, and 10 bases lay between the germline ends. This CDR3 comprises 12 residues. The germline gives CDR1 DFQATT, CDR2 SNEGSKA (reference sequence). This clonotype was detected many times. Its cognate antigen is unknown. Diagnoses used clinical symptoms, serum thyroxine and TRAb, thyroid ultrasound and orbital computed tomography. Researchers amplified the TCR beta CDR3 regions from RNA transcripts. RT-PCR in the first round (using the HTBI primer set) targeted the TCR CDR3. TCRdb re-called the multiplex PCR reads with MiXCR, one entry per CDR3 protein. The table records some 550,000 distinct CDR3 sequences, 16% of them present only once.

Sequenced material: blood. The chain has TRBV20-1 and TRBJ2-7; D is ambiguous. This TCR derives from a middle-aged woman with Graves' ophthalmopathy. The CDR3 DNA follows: TGCAGTGCTAGATTGGGGTGGAACGAGCAGTACTTC. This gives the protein CSARLGWNEQYF.